Reported below is one TCR beta chain. What it binds is unknown. This CDR3 is built from 14 residues. Germline V gives CDR1 SGDLS, CDR2 YYNGEE. Trimming cost V 4 bases and J 4 bases; bases outside gene matches: 6. The sample originates from a study of T cells in Graves' hyperthyroidism and ophthalmopathy. Study-level background: The initial diagnosis was the point when peripheral blood was collected, ahead of any treatment. Points from the study as a whole: Model-based prediction identified ophthalmopathy a median 6.5 months prior to its onset.

TCR beta CDR3 regions were amplified from RNA transcripts. The HTBI primer set was used in a first-round RT-PCR of the TCR CDR3. TCRdb reanalysed the multiplex PCR reads using MiXCR and keeps one entry per CDR3 protein. Seen here are a few hundred thousand distinct CDR3 sequences, about 14% observed once, and the top ten hold about 14%. This clonotype was obtained from a woman in her thirties or forties with Graves' hyperthyroidism. V usage is TRBV9 and J usage is TRBJ2-7; TRBD1 matches at 9 bases. The sample consisted of blood. The CDR3 reads CASSTGGFQYEQYF. The CDR3 coding sequence is TGTGCCAGCAGCACAGGGGGCTTTCAGTACGAGCAGTACTTC.